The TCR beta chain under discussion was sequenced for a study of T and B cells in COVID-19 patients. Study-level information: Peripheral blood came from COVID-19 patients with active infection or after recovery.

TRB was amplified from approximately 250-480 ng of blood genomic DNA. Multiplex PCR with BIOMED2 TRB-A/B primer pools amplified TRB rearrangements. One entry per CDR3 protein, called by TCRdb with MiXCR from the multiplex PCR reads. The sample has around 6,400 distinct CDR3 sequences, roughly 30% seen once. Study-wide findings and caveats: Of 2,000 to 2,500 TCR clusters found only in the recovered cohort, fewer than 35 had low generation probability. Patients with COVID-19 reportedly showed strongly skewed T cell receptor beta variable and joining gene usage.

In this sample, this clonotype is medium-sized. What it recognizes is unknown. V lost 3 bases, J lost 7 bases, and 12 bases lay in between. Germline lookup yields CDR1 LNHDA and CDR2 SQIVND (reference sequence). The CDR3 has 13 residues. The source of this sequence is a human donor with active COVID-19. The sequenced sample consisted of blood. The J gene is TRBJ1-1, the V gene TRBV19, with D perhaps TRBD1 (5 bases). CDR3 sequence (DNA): TGTGCCAGTAGTATGAGGCCTCAGGGTGAAGCTTTCTTT. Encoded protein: CASSMRPQGEAFF.